Shown below are 24 T cell receptor beta chains from a single sample sequenced in a study of T cell responses to AZD1222 COVID-19 vaccine. TCRdb's table, derived via immunoSEQ multiplex PCR, lists solely in-frame clones and lacks some. The table lists about 150,000 clones, over 85% of them singletons. Specimen: peripheral blood, collected on day 0 of AZD1222 vaccination. The receptors stem from an adult in good health.

The rearrangement joins TRBV10-3 to TRBJ2-7; TRBD2 aligns across 8 bases. J lost 3 bases, V lost 10 bases, and 5 bases had no gene match. Germline V gene sequence: CDR1 ENHRY, CDR2 SYGVKD. CDR3 length: 12 amino acids. The CDR3 bases are TGTGCCACCAGCGGGGGCCGCTACGAGCAGTACTTC. This encodes CATSGGRYEQYF.

This rearrangement joins TRBV11-2 to TRBJ2-7; D may be TRBD2 (5 bases). Germline CDR1 and CDR2: SGHAT and FQNNGV. Trimming cost V 1 base and J 3 bases, with 10 bases left between them. The CDR3 spans 14 residues. The CDR3 DNA sequence: TGTGCCAGCAGCTTAGTGCTAGCCCTCTACGAGCAGTACTTC. Translated: CASSLVLALYEQYF.

CDR3 residues: CASSQGRQPSEQYF. The CDR3 DNA reads TGCGCCAGCAGCCAAGGGCGGCAGCCCTCCGAGCAGTACTTC. The chain joins TRBV4-1 to TRBJ2-7; D ambiguous. The length of the CDR3 is 14 residues. From germline, CDR1 is MGHRA and CDR2 YSYEKL. The ends were cut back, 1 base at V and 6 bases at J, with 13 bases in the middle.

This sequence joins TRBV11-3 and TRBJ2-7; 11 bases are a match to TRBD1. The CDR3 contains 14 residues. V dropped 4 bases and J dropped 3; count of bases not matched to a gene: 2. Per germline, CDR1 SGHNT and CDR2 YENEEA. The DNA for the CDR3 is TGTGCCAGCAGCTCAGGGACAGGGGGCTACGAGCAGTACTTC. The encoded protein is CASSSGTGGYEQYF.

The chain is built from TRBV5-4 and TRBJ1-5; D gene uncertain. The CDR3 spans 13 residues. V gave up 3 bases and J gave up 6 bases, with 10 bases separating them. Germline loops: CDR1 SGHNT, CDR2 YYREEE (reference sequence). The CDR3 here is CASSSAGSQPQHF. CDR3 sequence (DNA): TGTGCCAGCAGCTCGGCGGGGTCTCAGCCCCAGCATTTT.

This clone showed up just once. The chain recombines TRBV18 with TRBJ1-2; a possible D gene is TRBD1 (6 bases). The CDR3 contains 18 residues. The germline V and J ends were trimmed by 4 bases and 1 base, with 22 bases remaining between them. Germline assignment: CDR1 KGHSH and CDR2 LQKENI. The CDR3 region is CASSQETIQGSSNYGYTF. DNA of the CDR3: TGTGCCAGCTCACAGGAAACTATACAGGGTTCTAGTAACTATGGCTACACCTTC.

In its sample, this clone was seen once. V and J are TRBV29-1 and TRBJ2-5; D is uncertain. Trimming took off 7 bases at V and 4 bases at J, with 4 bases between the two ends. Germline CDR1 and CDR2: SQVTM and ANQGSEA. The CDR3 extends over 9 amino acids. The CDR3 reads CSAGETQYF. CDR3 DNA sequence: TGCAGCGCAGGAGAGACCCAGTACTTC.

CDR3 sequence reads: CASSVGSFHYGYTF. Written as DNA, the CDR3 is TGTGCCAGCAGCGTAGGCAGTTTCCACTATGGCTACACCTTC. The chain employs TRBV9 and TRBJ1-2, with D hard to call. CDR3 length: 14 amino acids. V lost 0 bases and J lost 3, with 9 bases in between. Looked up from germline, CDR1 is SGDLS and CDR2 is YYNGEE. The complete variable domain, with remaining parts taken from reference TRBV9 and TRBJ1-2, reads DSGVTQTPKHLITATGQRVTLRCSPRSGDLSVYWYQQSLDQGLQFLIQYYNGEERAKGNILERFSAQQFPDLHSELNLSSLELGDSALYFCASSVGSFHYGYTFGSGTRLTVV.

DNA for the CDR3: TGCGCCAGCATGTGGTGCGGACCGGGTTTCTTT. Residues: CASMWCGPGFF. The chain recombines TRBV10-1 with TRBJ1-1; D remains ambiguous. CDR3 length: 11 residues. Germline lookup yields CDR1 WNHNN and CDR2 SYGVQD (reference sequence). Trimming removed 7 bases at V and 13 bases at J, with 16 bases between.

This chain links TRBV6-5 with TRBJ1-2; 10 bases fit TRBD1. Germline CDR1 reads MNHEY; CDR2 reads SVGAGI. CDR3 size: 16 residues. V lost 2 bases to trimming and J lost 2 bases; unmatched junction nucleotides: 5. CDR3 sequence reads: CASSYPVTGGNYGYTF. The CDR3 region has the DNA TGTGCCAGCAGTTACCCCGTGACAGGGGGCAACTATGGCTACACCTTC.

The V call is TRBV5-5, the J call TRBJ2-7, with a weak D call TRBD2 (6 bases). Germline V gene data show CDR1 as SGHKS and CDR2 as YYEKEE (reference sequence). CDR3 size: 14 residues. Trimming removed 7 bases from V and 2 bases from J, with 16 bases in between. The CDR3 sequence: CASQSGLGTYEQYF. For the CDR3, the DNA is TGTGCCAGCCAATCGGGACTGGGAACCTACGAGCAGTACTTC.

This clone was observed a single time. This chain joins TRBV25-1 and TRBJ1-2; no reliable D call. The CDR3 runs 12 residues. Per germline, CDR1 MGHDK and CDR2 SYGVNS. V was trimmed by 0 bases and J by 10 bases, leaving 9 bases between them. CDR3 nucleotide sequence: TGTGCCAGCAGTGAATACGCTGTAACCTACACCTTC. This encodes CASSEYAVTYTF.

The rearrangement joins TRBV7-9 to TRBJ1-5; possibly TRBD1 for D (5 bases). The V end lost 5 bases, the J end lost 4 bases, and 15 bases lay between the germline ends. Germline assignment: CDR1 SEHNR and CDR2 FQNEAQ (reference sequence). The CDR3 consists of 15 residues. CDR3 coding DNA: TGTGCCAGCAGCCCCGGGGGTGGAACAAATCAGCCCCAGCATTTT. Protein: CASSPGGGTNQPQHF.

V is TRBV6-5 and J is TRBJ1-3; D remains unclear. The germline V gene has CDR1 MNHEY and CDR2 SVGAGI. Trimming left V 4 bases short and J 4 bases short, with 8 bases between. The CDR3 runs 13 residues. CDR3 sequence: CASSWVPGNTIYF. CDR3 bases: TGTGCCAGCAGTTGGGTACCCGGAAACACCATATATTTT.

The V call is TRBV4-1, the J call TRBJ2-1; 7 nucleotides line up with TRBD2. The V gene's germline CDR1 is MGHRA and CDR2 YSYEKL. The V and J ends lost 0 bases and 5 bases, in that order; junction bases with no gene match: 4. CDR3 size: 15 residues. CDR3 region: CASSQDTGGHNEQFF. As DNA, the CDR3 is TGCGCCAGCAGCCAAGATACGGGGGGACACAATGAGCAGTTCTTC.

A remark on this clone: The sample holds other DNA sequences that translate to the same CDR3. The chain links TRBV7-3 to TRBJ2-3; D perhaps matches TRBD2 (5 bases). The germline V and J ends were trimmed by 5 bases and 2 bases, with 11 bases remaining between them. Germline CDR1 and CDR2: SGHTA and FQGTGA. The CDR3 is 14 residues long. CDR3 residues: CASSPDSHTDTQYF. CDR3 in DNA: TGTGCCAGCAGCCCGGACTCTCACACAGATACGCAGTATTTT.

This clone showed up just a few times. The chain links TRBV28 to TRBJ2-7, with D possibly being TRBD2 (6 bases). The CDR3 length is 14 residues. Trimming stripped 7 bases from V and 4 bases from J, with 17 bases between. Germline assignment: CDR1 MDHEN and CDR2 SYDVKM. The CDR3 DNA follows: TGTGCCAGCAAATGGGAGGCATCTCCTTACGAGCAGTACTTC. It translates to CASKWEASPYEQYF.

The V call is TRBV11-3, the J call TRBJ2-3; tentatively, D is TRBD1 or TRBD2 (5 bases each). CDR1 is SGHNT and CDR2 is YENEEA in the germline V gene. This CDR3 is built from 16 residues. V was shortened by 3 bases and J by 0 bases, with 13 bases between the two germline ends. CDR3 amino acids: CASSFEGQPSTDTQYF. The CDR3 DNA reads as TGTGCCAGCAGCTTCGAGGGGCAACCGAGCACAGATACGCAGTATTTT.

The chain joins TRBV10-3 to TRBJ1-4; 8 positions agree with TRBD1. Germline V gene lookup returns CDR1 ENHRY and CDR2 SYGVKD. The CDR3 has 14 residues. The ends lost 10 bases at V and 8 bases at J; junction bases unmatched: 12. The DNA of the CDR3 is TGTGCCACCTACGACAGGGGAATATCGGAAAAACTGTTTTTT. Its translation is CATYDRGISEKLFF.

The gene calls are TRBV7-9 and TRBJ1-2, with 7 bases that match TRBD1. Trimming cost V 5 bases and J 6 bases; bases outside gene matches: 12. The CDR3 spans 15 residues. The germline CDR1 and CDR2 sequences are SEHNR and FQNEAQ (reference sequence). The CDR3 region is CASSDQGQLRNGYTF. DNA of the CDR3: TGTGCCAGCAGCGACCAGGGACAGCTAAGAAATGGCTACACCTTC.

V and J are TRBV11-3 and TRBJ2-2, with D hard to call. V lost 5 bases to trimming and J lost 7 bases, with 14 bases between them. Germline V gene data show CDR1 as SGHNT and CDR2 as YENEEA. CDR3 length equals 14 residues. CDR3 coding DNA: TGTGCCAGCAGCGAAGTCCCAACTCACGGGGAGCTGTTTTTT. Its translation: CASSEVPTHGELFF.

This chain links TRBV30 with TRBJ1-2; D call uncertain. Germline V gene data show CDR1 as GTSNPN and CDR2 as SVGIG (reference sequence). Trimming took off 0 bases at V and 0 bases at J, with 8 bases between the two ends. The CDR3 is 14 amino acids. The CDR3 loop reads CAWSVQATNYGYTF. CDR3 in DNA: TGTGCCTGGAGTGTGCAGGCAACTAACTATGGCTACACCTTC.

The chain joins TRBV24-1 to TRBJ1-1, with 7 bases aligning to TRBD1. CDR1 KGHDR and CDR2 SFDVKD come from the germline V gene. CDR3 size: 16 residues. The trim removed 2 bases at V and 3 bases at J, leaving 8 bases unmatched. CDR3 region: CATSDSRGQGDTEAFF. The CDR3 DNA sequence: TGTGCCACCAGTGATTCTCGGGGGCAGGGGGACACTGAAGCTTTCTTT.

The CDR3 sequence is CASSAGGHHNSPLHF. For the CDR3, the DNA is TGTGCCAGCAGCGCAGGAGGGCATCATAATTCACCCCTCCACTTT. The chain joins TRBV9 to TRBJ1-6; D is unclear. The CDR3 is made up of 15 amino acids. V was pared by 3 bases and J by 5 bases, with 12 bases between. Per the germline V gene, CDR1 is SGDLS and CDR2 is YYNGEE. Drawing the rest from reference TRBV9 and TRBJ1-6, the complete variable domain is DSGVTQTPKHLITATGQRVTLRCSPRSGDLSVYWYQQSLDQGLQFLIQYYNGEERAKGNILERFSAQQFPDLHSELNLSSLELGDSALYFCASSAGGHHNSPLHFGNGTRLTVT.